Listed here are 13 T cell receptor beta chains from one sample, sequenced in a study of shared clonotypes between healthy human individuals. Terminally differentiated effector memory CD45RA+ cells were excluded by CCR7 positive selection of CD45RO-negative cells. TCRdb's table, derived via immunoSEQ multiplex PCR, lists solely in-frame clones and lacks some. The sample has some 800,000 clones, 80% to 95% seen once. The sample was naive CD8+ T cells sorted from blood. Receptor source: a man aged 25-45 years in good health.

The V and J genes are TRBV7-9 and TRBJ1-2; D gene uncertain. Germline CDR1 and CDR2: SEHNR and FQNEAQ (reference sequence). V dropped 7 bases and J dropped 6 bases, with 18 bases sitting between them. The CDR3 extends over 14 amino acids. The CDR3: CASTGPEEENGYTF. CDR3 coding DNA: TGTGCCAGCACCGGACCGGAGGAGGAGAATGGCTACACCTTC.

V usage is TRBV28 and J usage is TRBJ2-2, with 8 nucleotides matching TRBD2. The V gene's germline CDR1 is MDHEN and CDR2 SYDVKM. V shed 1 base, J shed 7 bases, and the junction held 11 bases outside the gene matches. The CDR3 runs 17 residues. DNA of the CDR3: TGTGCCAGCAGTTTATCTTTAACGGGAGGGCCCGGCGGGGAGCTGTTTTTT. Its protein product is CASSLSLTGGPGGELFF. Filled out from reference TRBV28 and TRBJ2-2, the complete variable domain reads DVKVTQSSRYLVKRTGEKVFLECVQDMDHENMFWYRQDPGLGLRLIYFSYDVKMKEKGDIPEGYSVSREKKERFSLILESASTNQTSMYLCASSLSLTGGPGGELFFGEGSRLTVL.

The V call is TRBV7-2, the J call TRBJ2-1; TRBD1 aligns across 7 bases. V lost 5 bases and J lost 7; bases outside the gene matches: 8. This CDR3 has 14 residues. Germline V gives CDR1 SGHTA, CDR2 FQGNSA. CDR3 in amino acids: CASSPTGFQNEQFF. The CDR3 DNA reads TGTGCCAGCAGCCCGACAGGGTTTCAGAATGAGCAGTTCTTC.

CDR3 DNA: TGTGCCAGCAGTTACGCAGAGTTCTACGAGCAGTACTTC. Protein: CASSYAEFYEQYF. The chain uses TRBV6-5 and TRBJ2-7; the D is unclear. Germline V gives CDR1 MNHEY, CDR2 SVGAGI. V was pared by 2 bases and J by 3 bases, with 8 bases between. The CDR3 runs 13 residues.

The chain has TRBV10-3 and TRBJ2-7; D uncertain. The CDR3 loop spans 17 amino acids. Germline loops: CDR1 ENHRY, CDR2 SYGVKD. V lost 0 bases, J lost 3 bases, and 18 bases lay in between. CDR3 in DNA: TGTGCCATCAGTGAGTCACTCGGCACTACCGACCTCTACGAGCAGTACTTC. Translation gives CAISESLGTTDLYEQYF.

The rearrangement links TRBV7-9 to TRBJ1-5; D uncertain. This CDR3 is built from 17 residues. In germline, CDR1 is SEHNR, CDR2 FQNEAQ (reference sequence). V was cut by 4 bases and J by 0 bases, with 16 bases left in between. This chain's CDR3 is CASSSTSGRPSNQPQHF. In nucleotides, the CDR3 is TGTGCCAGCAGCTCTACCTCAGGCAGACCTAGCAATCAGCCCCAGCATTTT.

This clone was seen only once. V usage is TRBV30 and J usage is TRBJ1-1; 7 bases map to TRBD1. This CDR3 has 13 amino acids. Germline V CDR1 and CDR2: GTSNPN, SVGIG (reference sequence). The V gene end was trimmed by 1 base and the J gene end by 5 bases; junction bases not matched to a gene: 4. The CDR3 DNA sequence: TGTGCCTGGAGTGCAGGGGGGGGGACTGAAGCTTTCTTT. Its translation: CAWSAGGGTEAFF.

This sequence joins TRBV4-1 and TRBJ1-1, with a tentative D call TRBD1 (6 bases). Per the germline V gene, CDR1 is MGHRA and CDR2 is YSYEKL. The V end lost 4 bases, the J end lost 1 base, and 13 bases lay between the germline ends. CDR3 length equals 15 residues. The CDR3 here is CASSLLLRGNTEAFF. In DNA, the CDR3 is TGCGCCAGCAGCCTATTACTCAGGGGGAACACTGAAGCTTTCTTT.

In the case of this clone: This same CDR3 is encoded by further DNA sequences in the sample. The V and J genes are TRBV7-9 and TRBJ2-2; D unclear. Germline lookup yields CDR1 SEHNR and CDR2 FQNEAQ (reference sequence). This CDR3 is built from 14 residues. V lost 5 bases, J lost 2 bases, and 9 bases lay in between. The CDR3 spells CASSPWENTGELFF. The CDR3 DNA reads TGTGCCAGCAGCCCTTGGGAAAACACCGGGGAGCTGTTTTTT.

V is TRBV7-3 and J is TRBJ2-7; 11 nucleotides agree with TRBD1. Germline-derived CDR1 and CDR2 are SGHTA and FQGTGA. Unmatched junction bases numbered 2, after V lost 6 bases and J lost 1 base. The CDR3 is 14 residues long. The CDR3 DNA sequence: TGTGCCAGCAGGGACAGGGGGCCTTCCTACGAGCAGTACTTC. This gives the protein CASRDRGPSYEQYF.

The chain joins TRBV27 to TRBJ2-7; TRBD2 matches 10 bases. The germline CDR1 and CDR2 sequences are MNHEY and SMNVEV (reference sequence). The CDR3 runs to 14 residues. Trimming cost V 4 bases and J 6 bases; bases outside gene matches: 6. In nucleotides, the CDR3 is TGTGCCAGCAGTTGGGGAGCGGGAGGGCTCGAGCAGTACTTC. This encodes CASSWGAGGLEQYF.

The chain has TRBV13 and TRBJ2-7; 7 bases are a match to TRBD1. V dropped 0 bases and J dropped 5; count of bases not matched to a gene: 10. The CDR3 extends over 16 amino acids. Germline V gene data show CDR1 as PRHDT and CDR2 as FYEKMQ (reference sequence). The CDR3 spells CASSLGPGQGVNEQYF. The CDR3 nucleotides read TGTGCCAGCAGCTTAGGTCCGGGGCAGGGGGTCAACGAGCAGTACTTC. The entire variable domain, with the rest obtained from reference TRBV13 and TRBJ2-7, is as follows: AAGVIQSPRHLIKEKRETATLKCYPIPRHDTVYWYQQGPGQDPQFLISFYEKMQSDKGSIPDRFSAQQFSDYHSELNMSSLELGDSALYFCASSLGPGQGVNEQYFGPGTRLTVT.

The chain has TRBV11-2 and TRBJ1-4; TRBD1 might be the D (6 bases). The CDR3 contains 15 residues. Germline V gene lookup returns CDR1 SGHAT and CDR2 FQNNGV. Trimming stripped 4 bases from V and 1 base from J, with 10 bases between. The CDR3 here is CASSSPGVTNEKLFF. CDR3 in DNA: TGTGCCAGCAGCTCGCCAGGGGTAACTAATGAAAAACTGTTTTTT.